These 5 T cell receptor beta chains came from one sample sequenced in a study of T cells in Graves' hyperthyroidism and ophthalmopathy. It was RNA transcripts that yielded the amplified TCR beta CDR3 regions. A set of HTBI primers served as the primers for a first-round RT-PCR of the TCR CDR3. One entry per CDR3 protein results from TCRdb running MiXCR on the multiplex PCR reads. The data contain about 380,000 distinct CDR3 sequences, less than 20% of them singletons. The material sequenced was blood. These TCRs come from a man aged 18 to 35 with Graves' ophthalmopathy.

This clonotype was observed at least ten times. The V call is TRBV6-1, the J call TRBJ1-2; weak D call: TRBD1 (6 bases). The CDR3 consists of 12 residues. V was pared by 5 bases and J by 3 bases, with 7 bases between. The germline V gene encodes CDR1 MNHNS and CDR2 SASEGT. In nucleotides, the CDR3 is TGTGCCAGCAGTCAGGGGTACTATGGCTACACCTTC. The encoded protein is CASSQGYYGYTF.

Many counts were recorded for this clonotype. The V and J genes are TRBV12-3 or TRBV12-4 and TRBJ1-1; D gene uncertain. V lost 4 bases, J lost 2 bases, and 14 bases lay in between. This CDR3 has 15 amino acids. CDR3 nucleotide sequence: TGTGCCAGCAGTTCCTATTCCTTATCCAACACTGAAGCTTTCTTT. The encoded protein is CASSSYSLSNTEAFF.

This clonotype was observed many times. The V and J genes are TRBV11-2 and TRBJ2-5; the match to TRBD1 covers 7 bases. Germline V gives CDR1 SGHAT, CDR2 FQNNGV. The V segment lost 5 bases and the J segment 4 bases; nucleotides outside the gene matches: 10. The CDR3 loop spans 15 amino acids. This chain's CDR3 is CASSPRQGVRETQYF. The CDR3 DNA reads TGTGCCAGCAGCCCCCGACAGGGCGTGCGAGAGACCCAGTACTTC.

This clonotype was seen at least ten times. The chain is built from TRBV7-8 and TRBJ2-7; D unclear. Germline values: CDR1 SGHVS, CDR2 FQNEAQ. Trimming removed 3 bases at V and 2 bases at J, with 11 bases between. The CDR3 is 14 amino acids. This CDR3 reads CASSFLGGTYEQYF. In DNA, the CDR3 is TGTGCCAGCAGCTTCTTGGGCGGTACCTACGAGCAGTACTTC. Based on the CDR3 plus reference TRBV7-8 and TRBJ2-7, the full variable domain is GAGVSQSPRYKVAKRGQDVALRCDPISGHVSLFWYQQALGQGPEFLTYFQNEAQLDKSGLPSDRFFAERPEGSVSTLKIQRTQQEDSAVYLCASSFLGGTYEQYFGPGTRLTVT.

This clonotype has at least ten counts. V and J are TRBV15 and TRBJ1-2; D perhaps matches TRBD1 (6 bases). The germline CDR1 and CDR2 sequences are LNHNV and YYDKDF (reference sequence). V was cut by 5 bases and J by 2 bases, with 21 bases left in between. The length of the CDR3 is 17 residues. CDR3 sequence (DNA): TGTGCCACCAGCCGCATTAGTGTTGGAGGGGGGAACTATGGCTACACCTTC. Its protein product is CATSRISVGGGNYGYTF.